This T cell receptor beta chain comes out of a study of blood T cell repertoires in COVID-19 (dated by TCRdb to the early 2020s). Looking at the study overall: Collaborator samples came from the United States, Italy and Spain and covered acute and convalescent phases of COVID-19. Subjects who had been exposed to COVID-19, were actively infected with it, or had recovered from it provided the deeply sampled blood TCRbeta repertoires that made up the dataset. The repertoires were released in a freely available public database meant as a resource for research on the immune response to SARS-CoV-2. Nearly every sample came with metadata listing a de-identified subject ID, COVID-19 status, age in years and sex. The prospective study material was composed of cDNA or gDNA derived from T cells, B-cell-depleted T cells, or PBMCs. The samples were drawn from the first 160 participants of the ongoing ImmuneRACE study and from 950 to 1,500 subjects provided by 6 global collaborators. Where available, HLA class I and class II types were obtained from metadata supplied by the sample provider rather than from assay-based typing.

TCRbeta CDR3 regions were amplified from genomic DNA by means of the immunoSEQ Assay, a bias-controlled multiplex PCR. From the authors' description of their analysis: Within the assay, amplification of reference gene primers was used to estimate how many nucleated cells each sample contained. To quantify the absolute abundance of each unique TCRbeta CDR3 rearrangement, sequence reads were collapsed and filtered. For each sample, productive Simpson clonality was calculated as the square root of Simpson's diversity index across productive rearrangements. Held by TCRdb, this immuneACCESS table contains in-frame sequences only and omits some clones. Under half of the omission traces to an unresolved V gene where checked; the cause of the rest is unknown. V and J calls and clone size come straight from that table; D and trimming were deduced from the DNA. The sample records more than 90,000 clones, approximately 80% of which are singletons. Together, the top ten hold 0.83% of the sample.

V trim: 10 bases; J trim: 3 bases; unmatched bases: 7. Reading from cysteine to phenylalanine, the CDR3 counts 13 amino acids. The retained sequence is limited to the CDR3, 39 bases, with the frame set at the first base. In the germline V gene, CDR1 corresponds to MDHEN and CDR2 to SYDVKM. This clone was recorded a few times. This clone's antigen is unknown. Per-base quality was not reported, and no clone a single base away is much larger than it. Overall results and qualifications from the work: Clinical and demographic metadata were provided uncurated, with the amount varying by source and participant.

The collaborating institutions used their own protocols to collect whole blood in K2EDTA tubes. For TCRbeta analysis, collaborators shipped samples in one of three forms: frozen whole blood, isolated PBMCs, or DNA extracted from either of those sample types. The source is a woman in her 70s with acute or convalescent COVID-19. The specimen sequenced was peripheral blood. In this chain, TRBV28 is recombined with TRBJ1-2, with 8 bases aligning to TRBD1. The nucleotide sequence is TGTGCCACCTGGACAGGGATTGACTATGGCTACACCTTC. Translated, it reads CATWTGIDYGYTF.